This note documents a single TCR beta chain sequence. Per the germline V gene, CDR1 is SNHLY and CDR2 is FYNNEI. Trimming stripped 2 bases from V and 2 bases from J, with 12 bases between. The CDR3 totals 16 residues. Clones were sequenced by immunoSEQ multiplex PCR, and TCRdb holds only the in-frame ones, with some missing. The repertoire has about 250,000 clones, 85% to 90% of them found once; the top ten carry less than 5%. These data originate in a study of blood T cell repertoires in COVID-19. This TCR came from a middle-aged woman who had recovered from COVID-19. Sequencing was performed on peripheral blood. The chain combines TRBV2 with TRBJ2-2; a possible D gene is TRBD1 (5 bases). The CDR3 sequence is CASSEWGTANTGELFF. CDR3 in DNA: TGTGCCAGCAGTGAATGGGGCACGGCTAACACCGGGGAGCTGTTTTTT.